The 15 T cell receptor beta chains presented below share a single source sample, sequenced in a study of T cell responses to AZD1222 COVID-19 vaccine. Assay: immunoSEQ multiplex PCR; the TCRdb copy retains only in-frame clones and omits some. The sample yields about 140,000 clones, under 95% seen once. Material: peripheral blood, obtained on day 0 of AZD1222 vaccination. The receptors originated from an adult in good health.

The rearrangement joins TRBV12-5 to TRBJ1-2; maybe TRBD1 (5 bases). Germline-derived CDR1 and CDR2 are LGHNT and FRNRAP. V lost 9 bases to trimming and J lost 2 bases, with 19 bases between them. The CDR3 contains 15 residues. CDR3 region: CASGRRGGANYGYTF. The DNA for the CDR3 is TGTGCTAGCGGCCGCCGAGGAGGGGCCAACTATGGCTACACCTTC.

The rearrangement joins TRBV28 to TRBJ1-4; 7 positions match TRBD1. Germline assignment: CDR1 MDHEN and CDR2 SYDVKM. This CDR3 is built from 14 residues. V was clipped by 4 bases and J by 5 bases; unmatched bases: 4. Here the CDR3 DNA reads TGTGCCAGCAGTTCGCCAGGGGGAAATGAAAAACTGTTTTTT. Residues: CASSSPGGNEKLFF.

The CDR3 sequence: CASSQVSWDRTF. In nucleotides, the CDR3 is TGTGCCAGCAGCCAAGTAAGCTGGGACAGGACCTTC. J is TRBJ1-2 and V is TRBV3-1 (or the pseudogene TRBV3-2), with 8 bases fitting TRBD1. Germline V gene lookup returns CDR1 LGHDT and CDR2 YNNKEL (reference sequence). This CDR3 has 12 amino acids. V dropped 1 base and J dropped 14; count of bases not matched to a gene: 6.

The chain carries TRBV3-1 (or the pseudogene TRBV3-2) and TRBJ1-2; D is ambiguous. V was clipped by 3 bases and J by 9 bases, with 11 bases between them. Germline lookup yields CDR1 LGHDT and CDR2 YNNKEL (reference sequence). The CDR3 is 12 residues long. This chain's CDR3 is CASSQIYDRYTF. The CDR3 DNA reads as TGTGCCAGCAGCCAGATATATGATCGCTACACCTTC.

This chain links TRBV19 with TRBJ1-2, with a tentative D call TRBD1 (6 bases). Germline lookup yields CDR1 LNHDA and CDR2 SQIVND (reference sequence). Trimming took off 4 bases at V and 6 bases at J, with 15 bases between the two ends. This CDR3 is built from 14 residues. Written as DNA, the CDR3 is TGTGCCAGTAGTAGCGCGGGCAGGGGCCATGGCTACACCTTC. Translating gives CASSSAGRGHGYTF.

J is TRBJ1-5 and V is TRBV7-9, with 9 bases that match TRBD1. Germline V gene data show CDR1 as SEHNR and CDR2 as FQNEAQ (reference sequence). The CDR3 has 14 residues. The trim removed 5 bases at V and 12 bases at J, leaving 11 bases unmatched. The CDR3 sequence: CASSQEVPGQGQHF. CDR3 sequence (DNA): TGTGCCAGCAGCCAAGAAGTCCCGGGACAGGGCCAGCATTTT. Looking up the rest from reference TRBV7-9 and TRBJ1-5 gives the full variable domain: DTGVSQNPRHKITKRGQNVTFRCDPISEHNRLYWYRQTLGQGPEFLTYFQNEAQLEKSRLLSDRFSAERPKGSFSTLEIQRTEQGDSAMYLCASSQEVPGQGQHFGDGTRLSIL.

This clone was detected once. CDR3 nucleotide sequence: TGCAGCGTGGGACAGGAGAATAATGAAAAACTGTTTTTT. Residues: CSVGQENNEKLFF. The chain combines TRBV29-1 with TRBJ1-4, with TRBD1 matching 8 bases. Germline V gene lookup returns CDR1 SQVTM and CDR2 ANQGSEA. The trim removed 6 bases at V and 4 bases at J, leaving 4 bases unmatched. The CDR3 runs to 13 residues.

This clone has only one observation. The chain combines TRBV20-1 with TRBJ1-2; no clear D. This CDR3 region has 13 residues. V was cut by 3 bases and J by 8 bases, with 16 bases left in between. Looked up from germline, CDR1 is DFQATT and CDR2 is SNEGSKA (reference sequence). The CDR3, as DNA: TGCAGTGCTAGTCCCCCCTCGTCAGCCGGCTACACCTTC. It codes for CSASPPSSAGYTF.

The chain joins TRBV18 to TRBJ1-1; no definite D call. The CDR3 has 15 residues. V was clipped by 1 base and J by 1 base, with 10 bases between them. Germline CDR1 KGHSH, CDR2 LQKENI. The CDR3 sequence: CASSPLLTENTEAFF. CDR3 coding DNA: TGTGCCAGCTCACCACTCTTGACGGAGAACACTGAAGCTTTCTTT. Together with reference TRBV18 and TRBJ1-1, the CDR3 gives the full variable domain: NAGVMQNPRHLVRRRGQEARLRCSPMKGHSHVYWYRQLPEEGLKFMVYLQKENIIDESGMPKERFSAEFPKEGPSILRIQQVVRGDSAAYFCASSPLLTENTEAFFGQGTRLTVV.

The V gene is TRBV6-5, the J gene TRBJ1-5; D is ambiguous. Germline CDR1 reads MNHEY; CDR2 reads SVGAGI. Trimming removed 7 bases from V and 0 bases from J, with 7 bases in between. The CDR3 is 13 amino acids. The chain's CDR3 is CASIRDSNQPQHF. Written as DNA, the CDR3 is TGTGCCAGCATTCGAGATAGCAATCAGCCCCAGCATTTT.

The genes are TRBV5-8 and TRBJ2-1, with unresolved D. V was shortened by 0 bases and J by 6 bases, with 19 bases between the two germline ends. This CDR3 has 17 amino acids. Germline V CDR1 and CDR2: SGHTS, YDEGEE. The CDR3 here is CASSLGGGRSSTNEQFF. CDR3 sequence (DNA): TGTGCCAGCAGCTTGGGCGGCGGCCGAAGCTCGACCAATGAGCAGTTCTTC.

This clone came up once. This chain connects TRBV6-5 to TRBJ1-3; 7 nucleotides align to TRBD1. V gave up 0 bases and J gave up 6 bases; unmatched junction bases: 2. Germline CDR1 and CDR2: MNHEY and SVGAGI. CDR3 length: 14 residues. CDR3 amino acids: CASSYSDRLNTIYF. Here the CDR3 DNA reads TGTGCCAGCAGTTACTCGGACAGGTTAAACACCATATATTTT.

The CDR3 protein is CSVGGTGGTEAFF. The CDR3 bases are TGCAGCGTTGGGGGGACAGGGGGCACTGAAGCTTTCTTT. The chain recombines TRBV29-1 with TRBJ1-1, with TRBD1 identical over 11 bases. The CDR3 runs to 13 residues. Germline values: CDR1 SQVTM, CDR2 ANQGSEA. V was pared by 4 bases and J by 4 bases, with 2 bases of the junction left unmatched.

This clone was seen once. The V call is TRBV10-3, the J call TRBJ2-5; 11 nucleotides match TRBD2. The V segment lost 6 bases and the J segment 2 bases; nucleotides outside the gene matches: 5. CDR1 is ENHRY, CDR2 SYGVKD, per germline. This CDR3 region has 15 residues. The CDR3 spells CAISQRLAGQETQYF. CDR3 bases: TGTGCCATCAGCCAAAGACTAGCGGGACAAGAGACCCAGTACTTC.

The chain carries TRBV6-5 and TRBJ1-3; no reliable D call. Germline CDR1 and CDR2: MNHEY and SVGAGI. Trimming stripped 2 bases from V and 1 base from J, with 12 bases between. The CDR3 consists of 16 residues. CDR3 in amino acids: CASSYSNTLSGNTIYF. CDR3 DNA: TGTGCCAGCAGTTACAGTAATACACTTTCTGGAAACACCATATATTTT.